A single sample gave rise to the 11 T cell receptor beta chains below, sequenced in a study of T cells in Graves' hyperthyroidism and ophthalmopathy. Amplified regions were TCR beta CDR3 sequences from RNA transcripts. HTBI primers drove first-round RT-PCR of the TCR CDR3. TCRdb used MiXCR to reprocess the multiplex PCR reads, holding one entry per CDR3 protein. The sample carries approximately 600,000 distinct CDR3 sequences, less than 25% recorded once. Material for sequencing was blood. All receptors derive from a man under 40 with Graves' ophthalmopathy.

This clonotype was detected only a few times. This chain joins TRBV7-9 and TRBJ2-7; D is tentatively TRBD1 or TRBD2 (5 bases each). Trimming shortened V by 4 bases and J by 3 bases, and 16 bases separated the two germline ends. The CDR3 contains 15 residues. Germline V lookup: CDR1 SEHNR, CDR2 FQNEAQ (reference sequence). The CDR3 coding sequence is TGTGCCAGCAGCTACCCCGGGACGGCCTTCTACGAGCAGTACTTC. It specifies CASSYPGTAFYEQYF.

The chain couples TRBV5-1 to TRBJ2-3; D not certain. In germline, CDR1 is SGHRS, CDR2 YFSETQ. CDR3 length: 19 residues. V was trimmed by 1 base and J by 1 base, leaving 22 bases between them. The CDR3 nucleotides read TGCGCCAGCAGCTTGCCCTTTGTTTCATTTCACGTGGGCACAGATACGCAGTATTTT. This translates into CASSLPFVSFHVGTDTQYF.

The V call is TRBV7-9, the J call TRBJ1-5, with 8 bases aligning to TRBD1. V dropped 5 bases and J dropped 6; count of bases not matched to a gene: 3. From germline, CDR1 is SEHNR and CDR2 FQNEAQ (reference sequence). There are 13 residues in the CDR3. The CDR3 reads CASSSRGPQPQHF. Here the CDR3 DNA reads TGTGCCAGCAGCAGCAGGGGGCCTCAGCCCCAGCATTTT.

This chain joins TRBV5-1 and TRBJ2-7; tentatively, D is TRBD1 or TRBD2 (5 bases each). The germline gives CDR1 SGHRS, CDR2 YFSETQ. The CDR3 spans 15 residues. Trimming took off 0 bases at V and 9 bases at J, with 19 bases between the two ends. For the CDR3, the DNA is TGCGCCAGCAGCTTGGACGGGACGGCCCTACGGGGGCAGTACTTC. Its protein is CASSLDGTALRGQYF. Using reference TRBV5-1 and TRBJ2-7 for the parts outside the CDR3, the full variable domain is KAGVTQTPRYLIKTRGQQVTLSCSPISGHRSVSWYQQTPGQGLQFLFEYFSETQRNKGNFPGRFSGRQFSNSRSEMNVSTLELGDSALYLCASSLDGTALRGQYFGPGTRLTVT.

This clonotype was seen ten or more times. The chain couples TRBV2 to TRBJ2-1; D not certain. CDR1 and CDR2 (germline): SNHLY, FYNNEI. With 3 bases removed from V and 0 bases from J, the gap between germline ends came to 6 bases. The CDR3 consists of 14 residues. The CDR3 sequence is CASSDPSSYNEQFF. The CDR3, as DNA: TGTGCCAGCAGTGATCCGAGCTCCTACAATGAGCAGTTCTTC.

This clonotype has at least ten counts. The rearrangement uses TRBV2 and TRBJ1-1, with D possibly matching TRBD1 (5 bases). From germline, CDR1 is SNHLY and CDR2 FYNNEI. Between the trimmed V and J ends, which lost 6 bases and 6 bases, there was a span of 11 bases. This CDR3 region has 12 residues. The CDR3 sequence: CASRQDNSEAFF. CDR3 nucleotide sequence: TGTGCCAGCAGGCAGGACAATTCTGAAGCTTTCTTT.

The chain recombines TRBV29-1 with TRBJ1-1; weak D call: TRBD1 (5 bases). CDR1 SQVTM and CDR2 ANQGSEA come from the germline V gene. V was clipped by 6 bases and J by 5 bases, with 19 bases between them. This CDR3 is built from 14 residues. DNA of the CDR3: TGCAGCGTCGCACTGGGGGAGGGGCGGACTGAAGCTTTCTTT. Translated, it gives CSVALGEGRTEAFF.

This chain links TRBV5-1 with TRBJ2-5; 7 bases are a match to TRBD1. This CDR3 has 16 residues. The V and J ends lost 4 bases and 7 bases, in that order; junction bases with no gene match: 16. Germline V gene data show CDR1 as SGHRS and CDR2 as YFSETQ. DNA of the CDR3: TGCGCCAGCAGCCCCCCCGGACAGGAGTTTCTAGCGACCCAGTACTTC. Encoded protein: CASSPPGQEFLATQYF.

This clonotype was seen repeatedly, ten times or more. The genes are TRBV11-2 and TRBJ2-7; 8 nucleotides agree with TRBD2. The ends lost 1 base at V and 4 bases at J; junction bases unmatched: 9. CDR1 SGHAT and CDR2 FQNNGV come from the germline V gene. This CDR3 has 16 amino acids. CDR3 sequence (DNA): TGTGCCAGCAGCTTAGGGGGGCGAGCGGGGGCTTACGAGCAGTACTTC. Its protein product is CASSLGGRAGAYEQYF.

This chain links TRBV6-1 with TRBJ2-7; weak D call: TRBD1 (5 bases). V gave up 8 bases and J gave up 6 bases, with 17 bases separating them. Looked up from germline, CDR1 is MNHNS and CDR2 is SASEGT. This CDR3 spans 13 amino acids. The CDR3 reads CASLGQGNGEQYF. CDR3 bases: TGTGCCAGCTTGGGGCAGGGTAACGGCGAGCAGTACTTC.

This sequence joins TRBV6-5 and TRBJ1-2, with D hard to call. The CDR3 extends over 13 amino acids. The germline V gene encodes CDR1 MNHEY and CDR2 SVGAGI. The V gene lost 2 bases and the J gene lost 4 bases, with 8 bases spanning the gap. In nucleotides, the CDR3 is TGTGCCAGCAGTTACGGGAGAGGCTATGGCTACACCTTC. It is translated as CASSYGRGYGYTF.